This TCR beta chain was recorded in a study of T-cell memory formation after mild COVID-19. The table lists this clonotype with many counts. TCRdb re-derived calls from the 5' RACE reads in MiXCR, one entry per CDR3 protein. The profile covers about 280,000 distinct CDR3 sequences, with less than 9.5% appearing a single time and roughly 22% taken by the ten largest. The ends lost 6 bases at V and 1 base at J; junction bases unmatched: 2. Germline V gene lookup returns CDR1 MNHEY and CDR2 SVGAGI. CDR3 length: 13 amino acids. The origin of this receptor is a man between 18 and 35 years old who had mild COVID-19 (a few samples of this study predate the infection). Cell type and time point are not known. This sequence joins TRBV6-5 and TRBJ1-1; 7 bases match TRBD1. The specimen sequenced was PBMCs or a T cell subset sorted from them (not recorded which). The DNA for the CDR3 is TGTGCCAGCAGGGGGACAGCGAACACTGAAGCTTTCTTT. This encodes CASRGTANTEAFF.